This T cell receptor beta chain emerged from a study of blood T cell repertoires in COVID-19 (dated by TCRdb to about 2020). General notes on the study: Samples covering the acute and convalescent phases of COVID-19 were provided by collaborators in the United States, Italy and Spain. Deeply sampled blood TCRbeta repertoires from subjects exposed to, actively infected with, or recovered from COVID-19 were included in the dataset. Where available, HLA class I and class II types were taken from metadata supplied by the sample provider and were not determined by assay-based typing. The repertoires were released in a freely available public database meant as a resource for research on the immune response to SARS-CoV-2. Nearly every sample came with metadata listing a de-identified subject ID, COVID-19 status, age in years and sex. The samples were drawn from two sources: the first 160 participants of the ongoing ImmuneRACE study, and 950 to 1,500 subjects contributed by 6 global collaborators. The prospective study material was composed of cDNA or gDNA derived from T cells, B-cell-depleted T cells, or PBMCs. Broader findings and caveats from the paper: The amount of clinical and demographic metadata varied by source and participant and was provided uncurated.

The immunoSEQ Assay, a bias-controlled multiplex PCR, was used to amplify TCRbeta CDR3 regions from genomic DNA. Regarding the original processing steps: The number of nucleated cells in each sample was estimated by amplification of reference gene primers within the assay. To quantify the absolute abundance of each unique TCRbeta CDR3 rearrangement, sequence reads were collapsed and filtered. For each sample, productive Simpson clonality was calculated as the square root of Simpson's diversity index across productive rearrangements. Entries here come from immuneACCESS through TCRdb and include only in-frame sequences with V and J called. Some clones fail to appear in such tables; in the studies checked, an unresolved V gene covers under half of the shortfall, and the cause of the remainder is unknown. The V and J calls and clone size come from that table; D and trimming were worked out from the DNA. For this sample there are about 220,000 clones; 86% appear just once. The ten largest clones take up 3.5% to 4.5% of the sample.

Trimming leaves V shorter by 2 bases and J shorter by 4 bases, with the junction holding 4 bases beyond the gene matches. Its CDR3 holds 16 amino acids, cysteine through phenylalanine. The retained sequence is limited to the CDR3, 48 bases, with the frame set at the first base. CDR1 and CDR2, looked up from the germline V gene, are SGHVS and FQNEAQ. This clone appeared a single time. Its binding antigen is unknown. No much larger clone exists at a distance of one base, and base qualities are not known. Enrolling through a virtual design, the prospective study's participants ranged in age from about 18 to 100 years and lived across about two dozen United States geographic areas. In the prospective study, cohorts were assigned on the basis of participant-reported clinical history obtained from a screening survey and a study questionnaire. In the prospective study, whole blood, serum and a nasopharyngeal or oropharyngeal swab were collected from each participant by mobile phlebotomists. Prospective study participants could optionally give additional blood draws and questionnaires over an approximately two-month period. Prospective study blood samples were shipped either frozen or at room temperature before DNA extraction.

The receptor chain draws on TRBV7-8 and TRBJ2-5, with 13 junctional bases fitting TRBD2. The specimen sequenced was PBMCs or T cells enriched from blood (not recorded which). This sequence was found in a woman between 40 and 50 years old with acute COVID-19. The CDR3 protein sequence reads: CASSLTSGGARETQYF. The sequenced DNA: TGTGCCAGCAGCTTAACTAGCGGGGGGGCTCGAGAGACCCAGTACTTC.